These 25 T cell receptor beta chains came from one sample sequenced in a study of cytomegalovirus exposure and HLA in healthy donors. Primers: 60 Vbeta forward and 13 Jbeta reverse. Data came from immunoSEQ multiplex PCR; TCRdb stores just in-frame clones and leaves some out. The record lists 120,000 to 150,000 clones, of which the ten most abundant hold approximately 2%. Sequences were obtained from PBMCs. These receptors all come from a woman under 30 in good health and CMV-seronegative.

The chain couples TRBV5-4 to TRBJ2-6; 8 bases are shared with TRBD1. Germline lookup yields CDR1 SGHNT and CDR2 YYREEE (reference sequence). V lost 4 bases and J lost 2; bases outside the gene matches: 8. The CDR3 sequence is 17 residues long. CDR3 protein: CASSTQDRVAGANVLTF. As DNA, the CDR3 is TGTGCCAGCAGCACCCAGGACAGGGTTGCTGGGGCCAACGTCCTGACTTTC.

The V and J genes are TRBV30 and TRBJ1-5; D is unresolved. Germline V gene sequence: CDR1 GTSNPN, CDR2 SVGIG (reference sequence). V lost 1 base to trimming and J lost 0 bases, with 4 bases between them. The CDR3 has 13 amino acids. CDR3 protein: CAWSADSNQPQHF. The CDR3 DNA reads as TGTGCCTGGAGTGCAGATAGCAATCAGCCCCAGCATTTT.

The chain employs TRBV4-3 and TRBJ1-2; D possibly corresponds to TRBD1 (6 bases). Germline V gene lookup returns CDR1 LGHNA and CDR2 YSLEER. CDR3 length equals 14 residues. V was cut by 0 bases and J by 8 bases, with 13 bases left in between. This CDR3 is CASSQDQGYGGYTF. The CDR3 DNA reads as TGCGCCAGCAGCCAAGATCAGGGGTATGGCGGCTACACCTTC.

The CDR3 DNA reads as TGTGCCAGCAGCTTAGGACTGCAGACCTGGAATGAGCAGTTCTTC. Amino acid sequence: CASSLGLQTWNEQFF. The chain employs TRBV11-3 and TRBJ2-1; D gene ambiguous. Germline loops: CDR1 SGHNT, CDR2 YENEEA. The CDR3 runs to 15 residues. The V and J ends lost 1 base and 7 bases respectively, with 14 bases between them.

The chain has TRBV5-4 and TRBJ1-1, with 7 bases fitting TRBD1. Germline-derived CDR1 and CDR2 are SGHNT and YYREEE (reference sequence). The CDR3 runs 17 residues. With 0 bases clipped from V and 9 bases from J, the junction kept 17 bases outside the gene matches. CDR3 DNA sequence: TGTGCCAGCAGCTTGGAGAACCCGGGACAGACTCCTTCTAAAGCTTTCTTT. Residues: CASSLENPGQTPSKAFF.

This rearrangement joins TRBV18 to TRBJ2-7; 7 positions agree with TRBD1. Trimming took 2 bases from V and 5 from J; bases not matched to a gene: 6. The CDR3 sequence is 14 residues long. Germline V CDR1 and CDR2: KGHSH, LQKENI. The CDR3 bases are TGTGCCAGCTCACCATCAGAGGGGGCGCACGAGCAGTACTTC. This gives the protein CASSPSEGAHEQYF.

The genes are TRBV5-1 and TRBJ2-7, with 11 bases fitting TRBD1. CDR1 and CDR2 from the germline V gene are SGHRS and YFSETQ. With V trimmed by 4 bases and J by 5 bases, 8 bases remained unmatched. The CDR3 has 15 amino acids. CDR3 in DNA: TGCGCCAGCAGCGGCCAGGGACAGGGGGTTAACGAGCAGTACGTC. Its translation is CASSGQGQGVNEQYV.

The chain carries TRBV28 and TRBJ2-7, with 12 nucleotides matching TRBD2. Germline CDR1 reads MDHEN; CDR2 reads SYDVKM. V was pared by 7 bases and J by 6 bases, with 7 bases of the junction left unmatched. The length of the CDR3 is 14 residues. The chain's CDR3 is CASTTGTSGREQYV. DNA for the CDR3: TGTGCCAGCACCACCGGGACTAGCGGGCGCGAGCAGTACGTC.

This sequence joins TRBV19 and TRBJ2-3, with D perhaps TRBD2 (6 bases). V lost 6 bases to trimming and J lost 0 bases, with 10 bases between them. Per germline, CDR1 LNHDA and CDR2 SQIVND (reference sequence). The CDR3 is 14 residues long. CDR3 sequence reads: CASRVAESTDTQYF. CDR3 in DNA: TGTGCCAGTAGGGTAGCGGAGAGCACAGATACGCAGTATTTT.

The rearrangement uses TRBV6-6 and TRBJ2-1; weak D call: TRBD2 (6 bases). The V gene lost 5 bases and the J gene lost 8 bases, with 19 bases spanning the gap. There are 15 residues in the CDR3. In germline, CDR1 is MNHNY, CDR2 SVGAGI (reference sequence). Here the CDR3 DNA reads TGTGCCAGCAGTACCCTCGACGGGAGCATCGATGAGCAGTTCTTC. This codes for CASSTLDGSIDEQFF.

The chain is built from TRBV10-3 and TRBJ2-1; weak D call: TRBD1 (6 bases). Trimming removed 10 bases at V and 7 bases at J, with 14 bases between. Germline V gives CDR1 ENHRY, CDR2 SYGVKD. The CDR3 covers 12 residues. The CDR3 region is CASTTDSNEQFF. The CDR3 DNA sequence: TGTGCCAGTACGACGGACAGTAATGAGCAGTTCTTC.

V is TRBV18 and J is TRBJ1-5; D is possibly TRBD1 (6 bases). With 0 bases removed from V and 1 base from J, the gap between germline ends came to 13 bases. The CDR3 covers 17 residues. CDR1 and CDR2 (germline): KGHSH, LQKENI. CDR3: CASSPPGGGRSNQPQHF. The CDR3 DNA is TGTGCCAGCTCACCACCAGGCGGGGGCAGGAGCAATCAGCCCCAGCATTTT. Looking up the rest from reference TRBV18 and TRBJ1-5 gives the full variable domain: NAGVMQNPRHLVRRRGQEARLRCSPMKGHSHVYWYRQLPEEGLKFMVYLQKENIIDESGMPKERFSAEFPKEGPSILRIQQVVRGDSAAYFCASSPPGGGRSNQPQHFGDGTRLSIL.

This chain links TRBV2 with TRBJ1-1; D is unclear. The V end was cut by 4 bases, the J end by 4 bases, with 13 bases between. The CDR3 is made up of 14 amino acids. Germline loops: CDR1 SNHLY, CDR2 FYNNEI. In nucleotides, the CDR3 is TGTGCCAGCAGTGTCAGGTTTGAACTCACTGAAGCTTTCTTT. Amino acid sequence: CASSVRFELTEAFF.

The chain carries TRBV5-1 and TRBJ2-3, with D perhaps matching TRBD2 (5 bases). V was cut by 3 bases and J by 0 bases, with 14 bases left in between. The CDR3 covers 16 residues. The germline V gene encodes CDR1 SGHRS and CDR2 YFSETQ. The CDR3, as DNA: TGCGCCAGCAGCTACAAAGCGGCACAAAGCACAGATACGCAGTATTTT. It yields the protein CASSYKAAQSTDTQYF. The whole variable domain, remainder taken from reference TRBV5-1 and TRBJ2-3, is KAGVTQTPRYLIKTRGQQVTLSCSPISGHRSVSWYQQTPGQGLQFLFEYFSETQRNKGNFPGRFSGRQFSNSRSEMNVSTLELGDSALYLCASSYKAAQSTDTQYFGPGTRLTVL.

The chain uses TRBV15 and TRBJ2-4; D perhaps matches TRBD2 (5 bases). The CDR3 is 15 residues long. Germline lookup yields CDR1 LNHNV and CDR2 YYDKDF (reference sequence). V gave up 1 base and J gave up 0 bases, with 7 bases separating them. CDR3 sequence: CATSRGGLAKNIQYF. Here the CDR3 DNA reads TGTGCCACCAGCAGAGGAGGGTTAGCCAAAAACATTCAGTACTTC.

The V and J genes are TRBV4-3 and TRBJ1-5, with a tentative D call TRBD1 (5 bases). CDR1 and CDR2 (germline): LGHNA, YSLEER. The CDR3 is 15 residues long. V gave up 0 bases and J gave up 2 bases, with 8 bases separating them. This CDR3 reads CASSQDPQGNQPQHF. CDR3 bases: TGCGCCAGCAGCCAAGATCCACAGGGCAATCAGCCCCAGCATTTT.

The V and J genes are TRBV6-5 and TRBJ1-2; a weak D match, TRBD1 (5 bases). The germline V and J ends were trimmed by 7 bases and 8 bases, with 17 bases remaining between them. The CDR3 is 13 residues long. Germline values: CDR1 MNHEY, CDR2 SVGAGI. The DNA of the CDR3 is TGTGCCAGCACAAATCAGGGTTTCGGAGGCTACACCTTC. Amino acids: CASTNQGFGGYTF.

This sequence joins TRBV9 and TRBJ2-3, with D unresolved. The CDR3 consists of 15 residues. Germline V gene sequence: CDR1 SGDLS, CDR2 YYNGEE. V lost 0 bases, J lost 1 base, and 9 bases lay in between. CDR3 DNA: TGTGCCAGCAGCGTAGGTCTGCAGGGCACAGATACGCAGTATTTT. Its protein product is CASSVGLQGTDTQYF.

The rearrangement links TRBV6-1 to TRBJ1-5; D gene ambiguous. The germline gives CDR1 MNHNS, CDR2 SASEGT. This CDR3 has 14 residues. Trimming left V 5 bases short and J 5 bases short, with 13 bases between. For the CDR3, the DNA is TGTGCCAGCAGTTATACAGAAGCCCATCAGCCCCAGCATTTT. Protein sequence: CASSYTEAHQPQHF.

For this clone: Other DNA sequences in this specimen translate into the identical CDR3. The chain carries TRBV4-3 and TRBJ2-2, with TRBD2 as a possible D gene (5 bases). V was pared by 0 bases and J by 1 base, with 6 bases between. In germline, CDR1 is LGHNA, CDR2 YSLEER. CDR3 length: 15 amino acids. CDR3 sequence: CASSQERVNTGELFF. The CDR3, as DNA: TGCGCCAGCAGCCAAGAGCGGGTGAACACCGGGGAGCTGTTTTTT.

The chain recombines TRBV29-1 with TRBJ2-2; 10 positions match TRBD1. The germline CDR1 and CDR2 sequences are SQVTM and ANQGSEA. There are 16 residues in the CDR3. V lost 3 bases, J lost 7 bases, and 11 bases stayed unmatched. The CDR3 coding sequence is TGCAGCGTTGAGAGTAGGGGACAGGGGAAGGGCGGGGAGCTGTTTTTT. Amino acids: CSVESRGQGKGGELFF.

The genes are TRBV5-5 and TRBJ1-5; the D is unclear. The CDR3 covers 15 residues. The germline V gene has CDR1 SGHKS and CDR2 YYEKEE (reference sequence). The ends were cut back, 2 bases at V and 1 base at J, with 10 bases in the middle. The CDR3, as DNA: TGTGCCAGCAGCTTCTCGAGGGCGAGCAATCAGCCCCAGCATTTT. Protein: CASSFSRASNQPQHF.

The CDR3 here is CASSQDFPGVLFF. Here the CDR3 DNA reads TGCGCCAGCAGCCAAGATTTTCCGGGAGTCCTGTTCTTC. V and J are TRBV4-3 and TRBJ2-1; a weak D match, TRBD2 (6 bases). Germline V CDR1 and CDR2: LGHNA, YSLEER. The V gene lost 0 bases and the J gene lost 15 bases, with 15 bases spanning the gap. The CDR3 contains 13 residues.

The CDR3 loop reads CASSLNEGSTQYF. The CDR3, as DNA: TGTGCCAGCAGCCTCAACGAGGGCTCTACGCAGTATTTT. The chain uses TRBV7-9 and TRBJ2-3; D might be TRBD2 (5 bases). V lost 5 bases to trimming and J lost 8 bases, with 14 bases between them. The length of the CDR3 is 13 residues. CDR1 and CDR2 from the germline V gene are SEHNR and FQNEAQ (reference sequence).

The chain is built from TRBV7-2 and TRBJ2-5; a possible D gene is TRBD1 (6 bases). CDR3 length equals 13 residues. V lost 1 base to trimming and J lost 4 bases, with 7 bases between them. Germline CDR1 and CDR2: SGHTA and FQGNSA. The CDR3: CASSLVRGETQYF. DNA of the CDR3: TGTGCCAGCAGCTTAGTCAGGGGAGAGACCCAGTACTTC.